Shown below are 28 T cell receptor beta chains from a single sample sequenced in a study of cytomegalovirus exposure and HLA in healthy donors. Primers for the PCR totalled 60 Vbeta and 13 Jbeta. The data were produced by immunoSEQ multiplex PCR, yet TCRdb's version contains in-frame clones alone and is incomplete. Among roughly 100,000 clones listed, 65% to 80% were seen once. Sequencing was performed on PBMCs. The receptors originated from a male donor in good health and CMV-seropositive.

The chain joins TRBV7-9 to TRBJ1-4, with 9 bases lining up with TRBD1. The trim removed 4 bases at V and 6 bases at J, leaving 6 bases unmatched. Germline V gene lookup returns CDR1 SEHNR and CDR2 FQNEAQ (reference sequence). The CDR3 covers 15 residues. CDR3 residues: CASSSRTGGDEKLFF. The CDR3, as DNA: TGTGCCAGCAGCTCCAGAACAGGGGGCGATGAAAAACTGTTTTTT. Full variable domain (rest looked up from reference TRBV7-9 and TRBJ1-4): DTGVSQNPRHKITKRGQNVTFRCDPISEHNRLYWYRQTLGQGPEFLTYFQNEAQLEKSRLLSDRFSAERPKGSFSTLEIQRTEQGDSAMYLCASSSRTGGDEKLFFGSGTQLSVL.

CDR3 DNA: TGTGCCAGCGCGCCTCGGCTTTCAGCAGACAGGGGAGAGTATCAGCCCCAGCATTTT. Its translation: CASAPRLSADRGEYQPQHF. The gene calls are TRBV18 and TRBJ1-5; 8 nucleotides agree with TRBD1. V shed 8 bases and J 5 bases; nucleotides not matched to a gene: 23. There are 19 residues in the CDR3. Per the germline V gene, CDR1 is KGHSH and CDR2 is LQKENI.

This sequence joins TRBV7-9 and TRBJ2-1, with 8 positions matching TRBD2. This CDR3 contains 13 residues. Germline-derived CDR1 and CDR2 are SEHNR and FQNEAQ (reference sequence). V trimming: 3 bases; J trimming: 15 bases; junction bases outside the gene matches: 10. CDR3 nucleotide sequence: TGTGCCAGCAGCTTCGGGACTAGTGGTTTTCCGTTCTTC. Protein product: CASSFGTSGFPFF.

Concerning this clone: The junction does not match germline at one end; this may be a read error. This sequence joins TRBV4-1 and TRBJ1-2; no definite D call. The CDR3 has 15 residues. In germline, CDR1 is MGHRA, CDR2 YSYEKL. CDR3 bases: TGCGCCAGCAGCCAAGGTTCAAGTGCTAACTATGGCTACCCCTTC. Its protein product is CASSQGSSANYGYPF.

This clone was seen only a few times. The chain couples TRBV12-2 to TRBJ2-3; the D call of TRBD2 is as the table states it, not checked on the DNA. TRBV12-2 is tagged as a pseudogene. The CDR3 is 16 residues long. CDR3 protein: CASRWGTSGRRDTQYF. The CDR3 bases are TGTGCAAGTCGCTGGGGGACTAGCGGTCGAAGGGATACGCAGTATTTT.

This clone has only a few counts. The chain is built from TRBV30 and TRBJ2-1, with 11 nucleotides matching TRBD1. J gave up 5 bases and V 4 bases, and 4 bases lay outside the gene matches. There are 14 residues in the CDR3. Per the germline V gene, CDR1 is GTSNPN and CDR2 is SVGIG (reference sequence). The CDR3 protein is CAWKRDRGNNEQFF. In DNA form, the CDR3 reads TGTGCCTGGAAAAGGGACAGGGGGAACAATGAGCAGTTCTTC.

J is TRBJ1-2 and V is TRBV7-3; D unclear. This CDR3 region has 14 residues. Germline V gene data show CDR1 as SGHTA and CDR2 as FQGTGA. V dropped 5 bases and J dropped 4 bases, with 14 bases sitting between them. The CDR3 is CASSPGGEGYGYTF. The CDR3 coding sequence is TGTGCCAGCAGCCCAGGCGGGGAAGGCTATGGCTACACCTTC.

The chain carries TRBV29-1 and TRBJ2-5; 13 nucleotides line up with TRBD2. The germline gives CDR1 SQVTM, CDR2 ANQGSEA. The CDR3 runs 19 residues. Trimming at V came to 1 base and at J to 0 bases, leaving 11 bases not matched to a gene. Here the CDR3 DNA reads TGCAGCGTTGAAGCTCTCGGACTAGCGGGAGCCCGGTACCAAGAGACCCAGTACTTC. It yields the protein CSVEALGLAGARYQETQYF.

The CDR3 DNA follows: TGTGCCAGCAGCTTTGACAGTTCCGAGACCCAGTACTTC. Its protein is CASSFDSSETQYF. This chain joins TRBV5-4 and TRBJ2-5; the D gene is possibly TRBD1 (5 bases). There are 13 residues in the CDR3. Germline V gene data show CDR1 as SGHNT and CDR2 as YYREEE (reference sequence). The V gene lost 2 bases and the J gene lost 5 bases, with 10 bases spanning the gap.

The V and J genes are TRBV4-1 and TRBJ1-5; no clear D. The V end was cut by 2 bases, the J end by 1 base, with 9 bases between. The CDR3 contains 15 residues. Germline V gives CDR1 MGHRA, CDR2 YSYEKL. DNA of the CDR3: TGCGCCAGCAGCCAACGGGAGCGAAGCAATCAGCCCCAGCATTTT. It yields the protein CASSQRERSNQPQHF.

This clone was detected only a few times. The V and J genes are TRBV6-5 and TRBJ2-1; 10 nucleotides agree with TRBD1. The CDR3 spans 16 residues. With 0 bases clipped from V and 12 bases from J, the junction kept 11 bases outside the gene matches. Per germline, CDR1 MNHEY and CDR2 SVGAGI. The CDR3 loop is CASSYSRTGGLTGQFF. The CDR3, as DNA: TGTGCCAGCAGTTACTCGAGGACAGGGGGACTCACCGGGCAGTTCTTC.

Remarks on this clone: A junction end diverges from the germline sequence, so it may reflect a read error. This chain connects TRBV7-2 to TRBJ1-6; TRBD1 might be the D (5 bases). This CDR3 is built from 14 residues. Germline V gene data show CDR1 as SGHTA and CDR2 as FQGNSA. The CDR3 DNA sequence: TGTGCCAGCAGCCCCAACCCGGGGGATTCACCCCTCAACTTT. It codes for CASSPNPGDSPLNF.

This CDR3 is CASSLWSSGGWSQETQYF. CDR3 coding DNA: TGTGCCAGCAGCTTGTGGTCTAGCGGGGGGTGGTCGCAAGAGACCCAGTACTTC. The chain carries TRBV5-4 and TRBJ2-5; 11 bases fit TRBD2. The CDR3 loop spans 18 amino acids. V gave up 1 base and J gave up 2 bases; unmatched junction bases: 10. Germline V gene data show CDR1 as SGHNT and CDR2 as YYREEE (reference sequence).

This clone was seen only a few times. This sequence joins TRBV18 and TRBJ1-4; D is undetermined. The CDR3 totals 14 residues. Trimming stripped 5 bases from V and 3 bases from J, with 10 bases between. Germline V gene sequence: CDR1 KGHSH, CDR2 LQKENI. DNA of the CDR3: TGTGCCAGCTCAGCGCTGGAGGCTAATGAAAAACTGTTTTTT. Its protein product is CASSALEANEKLFF.

This rearrangement joins TRBV19 to TRBJ2-6, with 7 bases aligning to TRBD1. This CDR3 has 18 residues. V dropped 7 bases and J dropped 0; count of bases not matched to a gene: 12. Germline values: CDR1 LNHDA, CDR2 SQIVND (reference sequence). CDR3 DNA: TGTGCCAGTACCAGGGGGAAAGTTTCATTCTCTGGGGCCAACGTCCTGACTTTC. Protein product: CASTRGKVSFSGANVLTF.

The CDR3 nucleotides are TGTGCCAGCAGGGGCCAGGGGCGAAACACCGGGGAGCTGTTTTTT. It codes for CASRGQGRNTGELFF. V is TRBV2 and J is TRBJ2-2; the D gene is possibly TRBD1 (6 bases). V was trimmed by 6 bases and J by 2 bases, leaving 13 bases between them. From germline, CDR1 is SNHLY and CDR2 FYNNEI. The CDR3 runs 15 residues.

V is TRBV9 and J is TRBJ2-1, with 11 nucleotides matching TRBD2. Losses at the gene ends were 2 bases for V and 4 bases for J; bases not matched to a gene: 5. The germline CDR1 and CDR2 sequences are SGDLS and YYNGEE. The CDR3 is 16 amino acids. This chain's CDR3 is CASSVEPSGGYNEQFF. The CDR3 nucleotides are TGTGCCAGCAGCGTCGAACCTAGCGGGGGGTACAATGAGCAGTTCTTC.

The chain carries TRBV29-1 and TRBJ2-2, with TRBD2 matching 7 bases. Germline CDR1 SQVTM, CDR2 ANQGSEA. This CDR3 contains 14 residues. Trimming took 5 bases from V and 1 from J; bases not matched to a gene: 4. CDR3: CSVYGLVNTGELFF. DNA for the CDR3: TGCAGCGTTTACGGACTAGTGAACACCGGGGAGCTGTTTTTT.

This clone came up many times. The chain employs TRBV4-3 and TRBJ2-7; 8 positions agree with TRBD1. The germline V gene encodes CDR1 LGHNA and CDR2 YSLEER. CDR3 size: 16 residues. Losses at the gene ends were 2 bases for V and 2 bases for J; bases not matched to a gene: 8. The CDR3 region is CASSQQVQGGTYEQYF. The CDR3 DNA reads as TGCGCCAGCAGCCAACAAGTACAGGGGGGTACCTACGAGCAGTACTTC.

Of note for this clone: At one boundary the junction diverges from the germline segment, which might be a read error. The genes are TRBV5-1 and TRBJ1-6; D is ambiguous. This CDR3 has 14 amino acids. CDR1 and CDR2 (germline): SGHRS, YFSETQ. This CDR3 reads CASSERSADSPLNF. CDR3 nucleotides: TGCGCCAGCAGCGAGCGCTCGGCTGACTCACCCCTCAACTTT.

This clone showed up just a few times. The chain employs TRBV29-1 and TRBJ2-5, with TRBD1 as a possible D gene (7 bases). Germline assignment: CDR1 SQVTM and CDR2 ANQGSEA. The CDR3 is 13 residues long. V lost 5 bases and J 2 bases, leaving 12 bases between the germline ends. This CDR3 is CSVLQGGQETQYF. The CDR3 nucleotides read TGCAGCGTTTTGCAGGGGGGTCAAGAGACCCAGTACTTC.

The chain uses TRBV27 and TRBJ2-1, with D perhaps TRBD1 (6 bases). This CDR3 spans 13 amino acids. CDR1 is MNHEY, CDR2 SMNVEV, per germline (reference sequence). V gave up 5 bases and J gave up 8 bases, with 13 bases separating them. The CDR3 sequence is CASSPIQGHEQFF. The CDR3 DNA sequence: TGTGCCAGCAGTCCGATACAGGGCCATGAGCAGTTCTTC.

The chain combines TRBV9 with TRBJ2-7; D gene unclear. CDR1 SGDLS and CDR2 YYNGEE come from the germline V gene. The CDR3 is made up of 15 amino acids. V dropped 0 bases and J dropped 1 base, with 11 bases sitting between them. This CDR3 is CASSVDLAPSYEQYF. The CDR3 DNA is TGTGCCAGCAGCGTAGATCTGGCCCCTTCCTACGAGCAGTACTTC. The whole variable domain, remainder taken from reference TRBV9 and TRBJ2-7, is DSGVTQTPKHLITATGQRVTLRCSPRSGDLSVYWYQQSLDQGLQFLIQYYNGEERAKGNILERFSAQQFPDLHSELNLSSLELGDSALYFCASSVDLAPSYEQYFGPGTRLTVT.

The V and J genes are TRBV5-8 and TRBJ2-2; possibly TRBD2 for D (7 bases). This CDR3 has 17 amino acids. Deletions cut 4 bases from V and 3 bases from J, with 19 bases between. CDR1 is SGHTS and CDR2 is YDEGEE in the germline V gene. The CDR3 protein is CASSKGGLKVDTGELFF. The CDR3 DNA is TGTGCCAGCAGCAAAGGGGGACTAAAGGTAGACACCGGGGAGCTGTTTTTT.

CDR3 DNA sequence: TGCGCCAGCAGCCCGGGGGGGCGGGGGGTCAATGAGCAGTTCTTC. Protein: CASSPGGRGVNEQFF. V is TRBV5-1 and J is TRBJ2-1, with 8 bases fitting TRBD2. The CDR3 totals 15 residues. Trimming cost V 4 bases and J 6 bases; bases outside gene matches: 9. Per germline, CDR1 SGHRS and CDR2 YFSETQ.

The chain combines TRBV4-3 with TRBJ1-1; possibly TRBD1 for D (6 bases). The CDR3 is 18 amino acids. Germline assignment: CDR1 LGHNA and CDR2 YSLEER. Trimming took off 0 bases at V and 0 bases at J, with 17 bases between the two ends. As DNA, the CDR3 is TGCGCCAGCAGCCAAGATCGGACACAGGGTTACATGAACACTGAAGCTTTCTTT. This sequence encodes CASSQDRTQGYMNTEAFF.

The chain links TRBV5-6 to TRBJ1-1; TRBD1 agrees at 9 bases. Germline trimming cut 3 bases from V and 5 bases from J; bases unmatched to any gene: 14. Germline lookup yields CDR1 SGHDT and CDR2 YYEEEE. This CDR3 has 17 amino acids. CDR3 nucleotide sequence: TGTGCCAGCAGCTCCCCTCGGGTCTACAGGGGGCTTACTGAAGCTTTCTTT. This translates into CASSSPRVYRGLTEAFF.

The sample holds one count of this clone. The chain combines TRBV7-8 with TRBJ1-1, with a weak D call TRBD1 (6 bases). Trimming removed 1 base from V and 5 bases from J, with 14 bases in between. The CDR3 totals 15 residues. Per the germline V gene, CDR1 is SGHVS and CDR2 is FQNEAQ. The CDR3 nucleotides are TGTGCCAGCAGCTTAGGAGGGCAGGGGCGTACTGAAGCTTTCTTT. It yields the protein CASSLGGQGRTEAFF.